This TCR beta chain emerged from a study of cytomegalovirus exposure and HLA in healthy donors. Overall study context: As released early, the data held approximately 80 million unique TCRs from HLA-typed donors.

The CDR3 covers 15 residues. Per germline, CDR1 SGHVS and CDR2 FNYEAQ. V gave up 3 bases and J gave up 6 bases; unmatched junction bases: 5. Primers included in the PCR were 60 Vbeta and 13 Jbeta primers. Some clones are missing from TCRdb's copy, which holds only in-frame ones; the method was immunoSEQ multiplex PCR. Counted here are approximately 58,000 clones, 65% to 90% occurring once; the ten biggest clones make up 4.3%. The chain links TRBV7-6 to TRBJ2-2; 9 nucleotides agree with TRBD2. Sequencing input: PBMCs. The receptor comes from a man younger than 40 in good health and CMV-seronegative. CDR3 residues: CASSLKGTSPGELFF. DNA of the CDR3: TGTGCCAGCAGCTTGAAAGGGACTAGCCCCGGGGAGCTGTTTTTT. The entire variable domain, with the rest obtained from reference TRBV7-6 and TRBJ2-2, is as follows: GAGVSQSPRYKVTKRGQDVALRCDPISGHVSLYWYRQALGQGPEFLTYFNYEAQQDKSGLPNDRFSAERPEGSISTLTIQRTEQRDSAMYRCASSLKGTSPGELFFGEGSRLTVL.